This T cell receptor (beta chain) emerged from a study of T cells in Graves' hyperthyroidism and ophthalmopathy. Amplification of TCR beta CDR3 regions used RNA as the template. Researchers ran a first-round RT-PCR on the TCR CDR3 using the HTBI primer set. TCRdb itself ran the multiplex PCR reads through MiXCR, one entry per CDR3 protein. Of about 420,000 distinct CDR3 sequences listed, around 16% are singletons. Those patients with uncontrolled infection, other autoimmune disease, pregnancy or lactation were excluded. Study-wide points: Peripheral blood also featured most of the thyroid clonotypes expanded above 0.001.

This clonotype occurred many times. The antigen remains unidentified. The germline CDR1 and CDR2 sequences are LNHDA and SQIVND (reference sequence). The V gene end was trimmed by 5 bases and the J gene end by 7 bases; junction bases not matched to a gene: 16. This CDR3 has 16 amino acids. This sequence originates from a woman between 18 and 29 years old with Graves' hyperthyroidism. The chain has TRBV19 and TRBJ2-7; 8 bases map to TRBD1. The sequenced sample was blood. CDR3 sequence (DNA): TGTGCCAGTAGTTTTGGCAGGGGGCAATCAGCTGGGGAGCAGTACTTC. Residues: CASSFGRGQSAGEQYF.